These 32 T cell receptor beta chains came from one sample sequenced in a study of blood T cells in healthy people across ages. The use of a sample-barcoded 5' primer and a J-beta primer mix characterized a second PCR of about 7 to 12 cycles. TCRdb re-called the 5' RACE reads with MiXCR, one entry per CDR3 protein. The table has about 780,000 distinct CDR3 sequences, 25% to 30% seen once; the top ten hold 2.5% to 3.5%. These data were also reused for a study on T cells of mothers and their children.

The sequenced sample consisted of blood. Source of these receptors: a boy between 10 and 17 years old in good health.

The chain links TRBV7-2 to TRBJ2-7; 8 nucleotides align to TRBD1. The CDR3 runs to 16 residues. Germline trimming cut 0 bases from V and 4 bases from J; bases unmatched to any gene: 8. Looked up from germline, CDR1 is SGHTA and CDR2 is FQGNSA. DNA for the CDR3: TGTGCCAGCAGCTTAGCCGCTCGACAGGGGTCGTACGAGCAGTACTTC. Encoded protein: CASSLAARQGSYEQYF.

The table lists this clonotype with a few counts. The chain employs TRBV30 and TRBJ2-5; D unclear. The J call may not be correct, given that the DNA end is closer to TRBJ2-1. There are 12 residues in the CDR3. The germline V gene has CDR1 GTSNPN and CDR2 SVGIG (reference sequence). Here the CDR3 reads CAWSAPNNEQFF. The DNA for the CDR3 is TGTGCCTGGAGTGCCCCTAACAATGAGCAGTTCTTC.

Only one count was recorded for this clonotype. The V gene is TRBV6-1, the J gene TRBJ1-1, with TRBD1 matching over 11 bases. J was trimmed by 6 bases and V by 6 bases; bases with no gene match: 9. The CDR3 sequence is 15 residues long. Germline CDR1 MNHNS, CDR2 SASEGT. CDR3 protein: CASRRRTGGYAEAFF. CDR3 coding DNA: TGTGCCAGCAGGCGACGGACAGGGGGCTATGCTGAAGCTTTCTTT.

The J gene is TRBJ2-5, the V gene TRBV5-1; D not resolved. Per the germline V gene, CDR1 is SGHRS and CDR2 is YFSETQ. The CDR3 is 13 amino acids. V gave up 5 bases and J gave up 5 bases, with 13 bases separating them. The CDR3 loop is CASRNPSRETQYF. The CDR3 coding sequence is TGCGCCAGCAGGAACCCTTCAAGGGAGACCCAGTACTTC. Supplemented by reference TRBV5-1 and TRBJ2-5, the full variable domain reads KAGVTQTPRYLIKTRGQQVTLSCSPISGHRSVSWYQQTPGQGLQFLFEYFSETQRNKGNFPGRFSGRQFSNSRSEMNVSTLELGDSALYLCASRNPSRETQYFGPGTRLLVL.

This clonotype was detected many times. The rearrangement uses TRBV11-2 and TRBJ2-5; D gene uncertain. Deletions cut 4 bases from V and 5 bases from J, with 14 bases between. The CDR3 extends over 14 amino acids. Germline V CDR1 and CDR2: SGHAT, FQNNGV. CDR3 protein: CASSYTRFGETQYF. The CDR3 DNA follows: TGTGCCAGCAGCTACACACGATTCGGGGAGACCCAGTACTTC.

This clonotype was counted ten times or more. Sequence at one end of the junction differs from germline and may be a read error. The chain is built from TRBV5-1 and TRBJ2-5; 8 bases agree with TRBD2. CDR1 is SGHRS and CDR2 is YFSETQ in the germline V gene. The CDR3 is 13 residues long. This chain's CDR3 is CASSFSGEETQYF. CDR3 nucleotide sequence: TGTGCCAGCAGCTTTAGCGGGGAAGAGACCCAGTACTTC.

This chain connects TRBV5-5 to TRBJ1-2; perhaps TRBD1 as D (6 bases). Germline V gene lookup returns CDR1 SGHKS and CDR2 YYEKEE (reference sequence). Trimming shortened V by 4 bases and J by 0 bases, and 10 bases separated the two germline ends. The CDR3 has 14 amino acids. The CDR3 region has the DNA TGTGCCAGCAGCAGGGGGGATTCTAACTATGGCTACACCTTC. Translation: CASSRGDSNYGYTF.

The table lists this clonotype with a few counts. The genes are TRBV20-1 and TRBJ2-5; D is possibly TRBD2 (5 bases). The CDR3 is made up of 12 amino acids. Germline-derived CDR1 and CDR2 are DFQATT and SNEGSKA (reference sequence). The V end was cut by 8 bases, the J end by 5 bases, with 15 bases between. The CDR3, as DNA: TGCAGTTTCAGGCTAGCCGGGGAGACCCAGTACTTC. Encoded protein: CSFRLAGETQYF.

This clonotype was seen only a few times. The chain joins TRBV20-1 to TRBJ2-5; TRBD2 agrees at 9 bases. CDR1 and CDR2 (germline): DFQATT, SNEGSKA (reference sequence). This CDR3 has 16 amino acids. J gave up 2 bases and V 4 bases, and 11 bases lay outside the gene matches. This CDR3 reads CSATSPSGDTQETQYF. DNA of the CDR3: TGCAGTGCTACCTCACCTAGCGGGGACACGCAAGAGACCCAGTACTTC.

The chain combines TRBV6-6 with TRBJ1-2; no reliable D call. V was shortened by 5 bases and J by 8 bases, with 15 bases between the two germline ends. This CDR3 comprises 13 residues. From germline, CDR1 is MNHNY and CDR2 SVGAGI (reference sequence). The CDR3: CASSIPSGHGYTF. CDR3 DNA sequence: TGTGCCAGCAGTATCCCCTCGGGTCACGGCTACACCTTC.

This clonotype was counted between two and nine times. The chain couples TRBV7-8 to TRBJ2-5, with D tentatively TRBD2 (5 bases). Trimming took off 5 bases at V and 5 bases at J, with 12 bases between the two ends. Germline values: CDR1 SGHVS, CDR2 FQNEAQ. The CDR3 sequence is 13 residues long. The DNA for the CDR3 is TGTGCCAGCAGCCCACTAGTGGGGGAGACCCAGTACTTC. Translated, it gives CASSPLVGETQYF.

In this sample, this clonotype turned up a few times. This chain links TRBV12-3 or TRBV12-4 with TRBJ2-1; 7 bases are shared with TRBD2. With the DNA end fitting TRBJ2-7 better, the J assignment may be wrong. This CDR3 contains 14 residues. The CDR3: CASSTSAQGLEQYF. The CDR3 bases are TGTGCCAGCAGCACTAGCGCCCAGGGTCTCGAGCAGTACTTC.

The genes are TRBV12-3 or TRBV12-4 and TRBJ2-5, with TRBD2 identical over 12 bases. Trimming took 2 bases from V and 9 from J; bases not matched to a gene: 13. CDR3 size: 17 residues. CDR3 loop: CASSLTGLAGPLWAQYF. The CDR3 DNA is TGTGCCAGCAGTTTAACCGGACTAGCGGGGCCCCTTTGGGCCCAGTACTTC.

The rearrangement links TRBV7-9 to TRBJ1-1, with D possibly being TRBD1 (5 bases). The CDR3 contains 17 residues. Between the trimmed V and J ends, which lost 5 bases and 0 bases, there was a span of 19 bases. Germline CDR1 SEHNR, CDR2 FQNEAQ (reference sequence). CDR3 sequence reads: CASSPTGGASMNTEAFF. The DNA of the CDR3 is TGTGCCAGCAGCCCCACGGGAGGGGCTAGCATGAACACTGAAGCTTTCTTT. Complete variable domain (other parts from reference TRBV7-9 and TRBJ1-1): DTGVSQNPRHKITKRGQNVTFRCDPISEHNRLYWYRQTLGQGPEFLTYFQNEAQLEKSRLLSDRFSAERPKGSFSTLEIQRTEQGDSAMYLCASSPTGGASMNTEAFFGQGTRLTVV.

In this sample, this clonotype turned up many times. V and J are TRBV18 and TRBJ2-7; D is uncertain. The CDR3 totals 12 residues. Trimming left V 2 bases short and J 4 bases short, with 6 bases between. Germline V gene lookup returns CDR1 KGHSH and CDR2 LQKENI. For the CDR3, the DNA is TGTGCCAGCTCACCAGTGAGTTACGAGCAGTACTTC. Translating gives CASSPVSYEQYF.

The chain has TRBV6-6 and TRBJ2-1, with no clear D. The CDR3 is made up of 14 amino acids. The ends were cut back, 7 bases at V and 5 bases at J, with 15 bases in the middle. Germline CDR1 is MNHNY and CDR2 is SVGAGI (reference sequence). The CDR3 here is CASNQRIPNNEQFF. Here the CDR3 DNA reads TGTGCCAGCAACCAACGTATCCCTAACAATGAGCAGTTCTTC.

The rearrangement joins TRBV7-2 to TRBJ2-1, with a weak D call TRBD1 (5 bases). Germline V gene lookup returns CDR1 SGHTA and CDR2 FQGNSA. Trimming stripped 2 bases from V and 8 bases from J, with 22 bases between. CDR3 length equals 17 residues. This chain's CDR3 is CASSLPVGARVPDEQFF. DNA for the CDR3: TGTGCCAGCAGCTTACCAGTAGGGGCCAGGGTACCCGATGAGCAGTTCTTC.

This chain connects TRBV20-1 to TRBJ2-6; 10 positions match TRBD1. CDR1 and CDR2 (germline): DFQATT, SNEGSKA (reference sequence). The CDR3 sequence is 17 residues long. The V and J ends lost 2 bases and 2 bases, in that order; junction bases with no gene match: 6. The chain's CDR3 is CSARPTGQGAGANVLTF. The CDR3 nucleotides read TGCAGTGCTAGACCTACTGGACAGGGGGCTGGGGCCAACGTCCTGACTTTC.

This chain uses TRBV5-1 with TRBJ2-5; a weak D match, TRBD2 (6 bases). The end of the DNA is better explained by TRBJ2-7, so the J call may be wrong. Germline lookup yields CDR1 SGHRS and CDR2 YFSETQ. The CDR3 is 12 amino acids. CDR3 in amino acids: CASSWDLFEQYF. As DNA, the CDR3 is TGCGCCAGCAGCTGGGACTTGTTCGAGCAGTACTTC.

There are a few counts of this clonotype. This chain links TRBV5-1 with TRBJ2-1; 8 nucleotides align to TRBD2. The CDR3 is 16 amino acids. The germline CDR1 and CDR2 sequences are SGHRS and YFSETQ. Germline trimming cut 2 bases from V and 5 bases from J; bases unmatched to any gene: 9. The CDR3 protein is CASSLMGQRGNNEQFF. CDR3 in DNA: TGCGCCAGCAGCTTAATGGGGCAGCGGGGGAACAATGAGCAGTTCTTC. Full variable domain (outside the CDR3, taken from reference TRBV5-1 and TRBJ2-1): KAGVTQTPRYLIKTRGQQVTLSCSPISGHRSVSWYQQTPGQGLQFLFEYFSETQRNKGNFPGRFSGRQFSNSRSEMNVSTLELGDSALYLCASSLMGQRGNNEQFFGPGTRLTVL.

This clonotype appeared a few times. The rearrangement uses TRBV7-8 and TRBJ2-2; TRBD1 is a possible D gene (6 bases). Germline CDR1 SGHVS, CDR2 FQNEAQ. The CDR3 is made up of 15 amino acids. Trimming removed 7 bases from V and 7 bases from J, with 19 bases in between. This CDR3 reads CASTLSSRGGGELFF. The CDR3 region has the DNA TGTGCCAGCACCCTCTCCTCCAGGGGCGGCGGGGAGCTGTTTTTT. The full variable domain, with the rest looked up from reference TRBV7-8 and TRBJ2-2, is GAGVSQSPRYKVAKRGQDVALRCDPISGHVSLFWYQQALGQGPEFLTYFQNEAQLDKSGLPSDRFFAERPEGSVSTLKIQRTQQEDSAVYLCASTLSSRGGGELFFGEGSRLTVL.

V usage is TRBV21-1 and J usage is TRBJ2-1; the D segment call TRBD2 is taken from the table without a DNA check. TRBV21-1 is a documented pseudogene. This CDR3 has 19 residues. The CDR3 nucleotides are TGTGCCAGCAGCAAACCGGGACTAGCGATCTCAGGCCCCTACAATGAGCAGTTCTTC. Protein: CASSKPGLAISGPYNEQFF.

The rearrangement uses TRBV20-1 and TRBJ1-1, with D unclear. The germline gives CDR1 DFQATT, CDR2 SNEGSKA (reference sequence). The CDR3 is made up of 13 amino acids. The V and J ends lost 1 base and 1 base respectively, with 7 bases between them. CDR3 nucleotides: TGCAGTGCTAGAGCGGACGGGAACACTGAAGCTTTCTTT. This encodes CSARADGNTEAFF.

In its sample, this clonotype was seen a few times. This chain connects TRBV13 to TRBJ1-5, with 8 bases that match TRBD1. Germline CDR1 reads PRHDT; CDR2 reads FYEKMQ (reference sequence). J was trimmed by 4 bases and V by 6 bases; bases with no gene match: 17. The length of the CDR3 is 18 residues. In DNA, the CDR3 is TGTGCCAGCAGTTCTTTGGCCACCCCGGACAGGGCTAATCAGCCCCAGCATTTT. It codes for CASSSLATPDRANQPQHF.

The chain joins TRBV27 to TRBJ2-5; D gene uncertain. The end of the DNA is better explained by TRBJ2-7, so the J call may be wrong. The germline V gene has CDR1 MNHEY and CDR2 SMNVEV (reference sequence). This CDR3 comprises 15 residues. Written as DNA, the CDR3 is TGTGCCAGCAGTTTATTTAACGGACGGACCTACGAGCAGTACTTC. Protein product: CASSLFNGRTYEQYF.

The V gene is TRBV10-3, the J gene TRBJ2-1, with a weak D call TRBD2 (5 bases). This CDR3 spans 14 amino acids. The V end was cut by 2 bases, the J end by 8 bases, with 13 bases between. The germline gives CDR1 ENHRY, CDR2 SYGVKD. CDR3 nucleotides: TGTGCCATCAGTGAGGGCCTAGCAGGCGATGAGCAGTTCTTC. It translates to CAISEGLAGDEQFF.

This clonotype was observed a handful of times. The chain joins TRBV29-1 to TRBJ1-6; no definite D call. This CDR3 is 12 amino acids long. The V and J ends lost 4 bases and 6 bases respectively, with 7 bases between them. The germline V gene encodes CDR1 SQVTM and CDR2 ANQGSEA. The CDR3: CSVGESNSPLHF. In DNA, the CDR3 is TGCAGCGTTGGGGAAAGTAATTCACCCCTCCACTTT.

This clonotype was picked up a small number of times. The chain employs TRBV7-9 and TRBJ2-2, with D perhaps TRBD1 (5 bases). Trimming pared 1 base from V and 4 bases from J, leaving 16 bases between. CDR3 length: 17 amino acids. Germline CDR1 SEHNR, CDR2 FQNEAQ (reference sequence). The chain's CDR3 is CASSLGPGGHITGELFF. In DNA, the CDR3 is TGTGCCAGCAGCTTAGGCCCCGGCGGACATATCACCGGGGAGCTGTTTTTT.

The chain joins TRBV12-3 or TRBV12-4 to TRBJ1-1; possibly TRBD1 for D (6 bases). The CDR3 is 14 amino acids. Trimming stripped 0 bases from V and 3 bases from J, with 8 bases between. CDR3 residues: CASSLARGYTEAFF. Here the CDR3 DNA reads TGTGCCAGCAGTTTAGCGAGGGGGTACACTGAAGCTTTCTTT.

The sample holds a few counts of this clonotype. V gene TRBV20-1 combines with J gene TRBJ2-2, with 12 bases lining up with TRBD2. J gave up 5 bases and V 2 bases, and 3 bases lay outside the gene matches. CDR1 and CDR2 (germline): DFQATT, SNEGSKA (reference sequence). This CDR3 comprises 15 residues. The CDR3 here is CSARTLAGGTGELFF. CDR3 sequence (DNA): TGCAGTGCTAGAACACTAGCGGGGGGTACCGGGGAGCTGTTTTTT.

The CDR3 region has the DNA TGTGCCAGCAGCCAAGATGGGGCCTCGGGGGGGCTTGGAAAGCAGTTCTTC. It yields the protein CASSQDGASGGLGKQFF. This chain connects TRBV4-2 to TRBJ2-1, with TRBD2 matching 8 bases. Per germline, CDR1 LGHNA and CDR2 YNFKEQ. This CDR3 region has 17 residues. V lost 0 bases and J lost 11; bases outside the gene matches: 15.

This rearrangement joins TRBV20-1 to TRBJ2-5; D is perhaps TRBD2 (5 bases). This CDR3 region has 15 residues. The V gene's germline CDR1 is DFQATT and CDR2 SNEGSKA (reference sequence). The V end lost 4 bases, the J end lost 5 bases, and 20 bases lay between the germline ends. CDR3 sequence reads: CSANQEDGLRETQYF. The CDR3 DNA follows: TGCAGTGCTAACCAGGAGGACGGCCTCCGGGAGACCCAGTACTTC.